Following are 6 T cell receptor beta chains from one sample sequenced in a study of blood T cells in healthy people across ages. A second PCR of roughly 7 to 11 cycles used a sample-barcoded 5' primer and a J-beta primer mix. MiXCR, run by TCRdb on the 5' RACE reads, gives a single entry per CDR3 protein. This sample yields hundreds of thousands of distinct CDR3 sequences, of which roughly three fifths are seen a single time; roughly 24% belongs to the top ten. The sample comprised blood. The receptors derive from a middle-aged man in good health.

The CDR3 sequence is CSARDEAGGSHTGELFF. CDR3 coding DNA: TGCAGTGCTAGAGACGAGGCGGGGGGGTCGCACACCGGGGAGCTGTTTTTT. The chain employs TRBV20-1 and TRBJ2-2, with 9 bases lining up with TRBD2. CDR3 length: 17 residues. The V segment lost 0 bases and the J segment 3 bases; nucleotides outside the gene matches: 8. Per germline, CDR1 DFQATT and CDR2 SNEGSKA (reference sequence).

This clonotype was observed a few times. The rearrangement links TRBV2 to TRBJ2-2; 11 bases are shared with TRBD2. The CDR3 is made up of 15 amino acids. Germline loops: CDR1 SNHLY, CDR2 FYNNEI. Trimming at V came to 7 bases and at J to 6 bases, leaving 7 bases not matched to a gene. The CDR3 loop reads CASKGGTSGSGELFF. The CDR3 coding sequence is TGTGCCAGCAAAGGGGGGACTAGCGGTTCCGGGGAGCTGTTTTTT.

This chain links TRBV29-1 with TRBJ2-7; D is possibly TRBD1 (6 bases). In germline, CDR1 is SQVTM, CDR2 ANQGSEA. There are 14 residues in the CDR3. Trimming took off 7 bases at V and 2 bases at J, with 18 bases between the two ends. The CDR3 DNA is TGCAGCGCCAGAACAGGGAGTTCAACCTACGAGCAGTACTTC. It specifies CSARTGSSTYEQYF.

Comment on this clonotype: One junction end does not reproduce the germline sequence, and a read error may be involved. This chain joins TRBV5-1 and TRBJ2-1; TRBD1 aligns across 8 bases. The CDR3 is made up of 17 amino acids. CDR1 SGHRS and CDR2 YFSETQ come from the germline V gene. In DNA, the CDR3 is TGCGTCAGCAGCTTAAAATTCCCGGGACAGGCCCTCAATGAGCAGTTCTTC. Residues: CVSSLKFPGQALNEQFF.

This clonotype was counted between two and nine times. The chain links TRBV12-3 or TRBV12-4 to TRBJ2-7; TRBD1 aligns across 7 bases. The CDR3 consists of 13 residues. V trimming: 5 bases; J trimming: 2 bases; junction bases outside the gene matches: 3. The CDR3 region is CASSATGTYEQYF. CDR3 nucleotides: TGTGCCAGCAGTGCGACAGGGACCTACGAGCAGTACTTC.

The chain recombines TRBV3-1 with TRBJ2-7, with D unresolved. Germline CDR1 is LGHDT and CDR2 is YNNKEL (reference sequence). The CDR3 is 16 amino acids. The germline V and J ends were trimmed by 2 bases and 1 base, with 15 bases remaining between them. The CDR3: CASSQTPWTASYEQYF. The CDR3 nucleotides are TGTGCCAGCAGCCAAACTCCCTGGACGGCTTCCTACGAGCAGTACTTC.